This T cell receptor (beta chain) was profiled in a study of OX40 agonist ivuxolimab in advanced cancers. Study results and limitations: The mean number of expanded clones was higher in CD8+ T cells than in CD4+. Some nonresponders also had low normalized T-cell clonal expansion. Clonal expansion among partial responders at 0.1-3.0 mg/kg ranked near the lowest.

Clones were read by immunoSEQ multiplex PCR, and TCRdb kept only the in-frame ones, dropping some. The sample shows some 100,000 clones, 75% to 95% of them seen only once. With regard to this clone: No antigen is known for it.

Blood samples were obtained at baseline, cycle 4 day 1, and cycle 7 day 1. Germline assignment: CDR1 GTSNPN and CDR2 SVGIG (reference sequence). V lost 4 bases and J lost 1, with 14 bases in between. CDR3 size: 16 residues. This clonotype originated in an adult with an advanced solid tumor such as melanoma, head and neck, liver or kidney cancer. The chain uses TRBV30 and TRBJ2-6, with unresolved D. Sequenced here: CD4+ or CD8+ T cells sorted from blood, sampled in a trial of the OX40 agonist ivuxolimab. The CDR3 is CAWTLGVLSGANVLTF. DNA of the CDR3: TGTGCCTGGACCCTGGGCGTACTTTCTGGGGCCAACGTCCTGACTTTC.